This passage covers 31 T cell receptor beta chains from one sample sequenced in a study of blood T cell repertoires in COVID-19. The assay was immunoSEQ multiplex PCR, and TCRdb's table has in-frame clones only and misses some. The sample lists 100,000 or so clones; around 86% were seen once. Material: peripheral blood. These receptors all stem from a man aged 50 or older with active or convalescent COVID-19.

This clone was detected once. The chain joins TRBV19 to TRBJ2-3; 8 positions agree with TRBD1. This CDR3 is built from 15 residues. The V gene's germline CDR1 is LNHDA and CDR2 SQIVND (reference sequence). The junction had 5 bases not matched to a gene; V was cut back by 5 bases and J by 1 base. Written as DNA, the CDR3 is TGTGCCAGTAGTCCCCGGGACAGGCGCACAGATACGCAGTATTTT. The encoded protein is CASSPRDRRTDTQYF.

The CDR3: CASTLQGSGGEQYF. CDR3 nucleotide sequence: TGTGCCAGCACCCTCCAGGGGTCTGGGGGCGAGCAGTACTTC. J is TRBJ2-7 and V is TRBV5-5; D is perhaps TRBD1 (6 bases). The CDR3 covers 14 residues. Trimming stripped 6 bases from V and 6 bases from J, with 19 bases between. The V gene's germline CDR1 is SGHKS and CDR2 YYEKEE (reference sequence).

The chain joins TRBV28 to TRBJ2-6; weak D call: TRBD2 (5 bases). This CDR3 is built from 15 residues. In germline, CDR1 is MDHEN, CDR2 SYDVKM. The V end was cut by 6 bases, the J end by 0 bases, with 9 bases between. In nucleotides, the CDR3 is TGTGCCAGCAGGACGGGGATCTCTGGGGCCAACGTCCTGACTTTC. Protein product: CASRTGISGANVLTF. The variable domain in full, with the rest retrieved from reference TRBV28 and TRBJ2-6, is DVKVTQSSRYLVKRTGEKVFLECVQDMDHENMFWYRQDPGLGLRLIYFSYDVKMKEKGDIPEGYSVSREKKERFSLILESASTNQTSMYLCASRTGISGANVLTFGAGSRLTVL.

As to this clone: This CDR3 is also generated by other DNA sequences in the sample. The V gene is TRBV20-1, the J gene TRBJ1-2; D unresolved. V lost 3 bases and J 3 bases, leaving 5 bases between the germline ends. The CDR3 is 11 residues long. Germline V gives CDR1 DFQATT, CDR2 SNEGSKA (reference sequence). The CDR3 spells CSARQDYGYTF. The CDR3 nucleotides are TGCAGTGCTAGGCAGGACTATGGCTACACCTTC.

The rearrangement joins TRBV3-1 (or the pseudogene TRBV3-2) to TRBJ2-5; 10 nucleotides line up with TRBD2. The CDR3 is made up of 18 amino acids. Germline V gives CDR1 LGHDT, CDR2 YNNKEL (reference sequence). Unmatched junction bases numbered 10, after V lost 0 bases and J lost 3 bases. CDR3 amino acids: CASSQEVGSGGKEETQYF. CDR3 DNA sequence: TGTGCCAGCAGCCAAGAGGTGGGTAGCGGGGGGAAGGAAGAGACCCAGTACTTC.

This sequence joins TRBV18 and TRBJ1-5, with 7 bases fitting TRBD1. The CDR3 extends over 14 amino acids. With 3 bases clipped from V and 4 bases from J, the junction kept 3 bases outside the gene matches. The germline V gene encodes CDR1 KGHSH and CDR2 LQKENI. CDR3 coding DNA: TGTGCCAGCTCACCGGACAGGCAGAATCAGCCCCAGCATTTT. Its translation: CASSPDRQNQPQHF.

The genes are TRBV11-2 and TRBJ2-1; D possibly corresponds to TRBD2 (5 bases). The CDR3 consists of 15 residues. Germline loops: CDR1 SGHAT, CDR2 FQNNGV. Trimming cost V 1 base and J 2 bases, with 9 bases left between them. The DNA of the CDR3 is TGTGCCAGCAGCTTAGCGTGGGAGACCTACAATGAGCAGTTCTTC. Translation: CASSLAWETYNEQFF.

The J gene is TRBJ2-6, the V gene TRBV7-2; D is perhaps TRBD1 (6 bases). CDR3 size: 16 residues. Between the trimmed V and J ends, which lost 3 bases and 4 bases, there was a span of 13 bases. Germline assignment: CDR1 SGHTA and CDR2 FQGNSA. The CDR3 sequence: CASSFQQGTGANVLTF. The CDR3 region has the DNA TGTGCCAGCAGCTTCCAACAGGGAACCGGGGCCAACGTCCTGACTTTC.

The genes are TRBV5-5 and TRBJ2-5; TRBD2 is a possible D gene (6 bases). Germline V CDR1 and CDR2: SGHKS, YYEKEE (reference sequence). The CDR3 covers 15 residues. Trimming removed 4 bases at V and 5 bases at J, with 18 bases between. The CDR3 reads CASSLGLSSGETQYF. The CDR3 DNA follows: TGTGCCAGCAGCCTAGGACTATCTTCCGGGGAGACCCAGTACTTC.

The chain links TRBV19 to TRBJ1-4; 8 bases align to TRBD1. Losses at the gene ends were 3 bases for V and 6 bases for J; bases not matched to a gene: 6. The CDR3 is made up of 15 amino acids. Germline V lookup: CDR1 LNHDA, CDR2 SQIVND (reference sequence). The CDR3 reads CASSILQGGDEKLFF. The CDR3 DNA is TGTGCCAGTAGTATTCTACAGGGGGGGGATGAAAAACTGTTTTTT.

The rearrangement joins TRBV10-2 to TRBJ2-5; the match to TRBD2 covers 14 bases. The germline V gene encodes CDR1 WSHSY and CDR2 SAAADI. The CDR3 is made up of 14 amino acids. J lost 5 bases, V lost 6 bases, and 2 bases had no gene match. The CDR3 loop reads CASRGLAGEETQYF. CDR3 coding DNA: TGCGCCAGCAGGGGACTAGCGGGGGAGGAGACCCAGTACTTC.

Notes on this clone: Germline is not matched at one junction end, which may reflect a read error. Within the sample, other DNA sequences also encode this same CDR3. The CDR3 region is CASSGTGSTDTQYF. The DNA of the CDR3 is TGTGCCAGCTCCGGGACAGGGAGCACGGATACGCAGTATTTT. The chain couples TRBV18 to TRBJ2-3; 9 bases match TRBD1. Germline CDR1 is KGHSH and CDR2 is LQKENI. This CDR3 is 14 amino acids long.

The chain couples TRBV18 to TRBJ1-2; D is unclear. V shed 0 bases and J shed 8 bases, with 10 bases lying between them. The CDR3 length is 13 residues. Germline loops: CDR1 KGHSH, CDR2 LQKENI. The CDR3 loop reads CASSPPLAEGYTF. CDR3 nucleotide sequence: TGTGCCAGCTCACCACCCTTGGCGGAGGGCTACACCTTC.

This sequence joins TRBV21-1 and TRBJ1-2. TRBV21-1 is described as a pseudogene. This CDR3 has 16 amino acids. CDR3 region: CASSKDYRPPGYGYTF. The CDR3 DNA sequence: TGTGCCAGCAGCAAGGACTACAGGCCACCAGGGTATGGCTACACCTTC.

J is TRBJ1-4 and V is TRBV5-1; D remains unclear. The germline V gene has CDR1 SGHRS and CDR2 YFSETQ. Trimming took off 4 bases at V and 6 bases at J, with 16 bases between the two ends. This CDR3 spans 15 amino acids. The CDR3 sequence: CASSPLTGMDEKLFF. CDR3 coding DNA: TGCGCCAGCAGCCCACTGACGGGGATGGATGAAAAACTGTTTTTT.

The chain's CDR3 is CASRGTSGRTDTQYF. CDR3 coding DNA: TGTGCCAGCAGGGGGACTAGCGGGAGAACAGATACGCAGTATTTT. This chain uses TRBV27 with TRBJ2-3; 14 nucleotides match TRBD2. In germline, CDR1 is MNHEY, CDR2 SMNVEV (reference sequence). There are 15 residues in the CDR3. Trimming removed 6 bases from V and 3 bases from J; junction bases left unmatched: 2.

V is TRBV28 and J is TRBJ1-1; 8 positions match TRBD1. Germline V gene lookup returns CDR1 MDHEN and CDR2 SYDVKM. V trimming: 4 bases; J trimming: 5 bases; junction bases outside the gene matches: 6. The length of the CDR3 is 14 residues. The CDR3 DNA reads TGTGCCAGCAGTTCCGGGACAGGCGGGACTGAAGCTTTCTTT. Translated, it gives CASSSGTGGTEAFF.

This chain uses TRBV27 with TRBJ1-5, with a tentative D call TRBD1 (6 bases). This CDR3 has 15 amino acids. The V gene lost 6 bases and the J gene lost 5 bases, with 17 bases spanning the gap. Germline lookup yields CDR1 MNHEY and CDR2 SMNVEV (reference sequence). The DNA of the CDR3 is TGTGCCAGCAGAAGCGCGGGGGCGGGATATCAGCCCCAGCATTTT. Translating gives CASRSAGAGYQPQHF.

The V gene is TRBV28, the J gene TRBJ2-5; D is possibly TRBD1 (6 bases). This CDR3 has 15 residues. Germline-derived CDR1 and CDR2 are MDHEN and SYDVKM. V shed 1 base and J shed 4 bases, with 13 bases lying between them. The DNA of the CDR3 is TGTGCCAGCAGTTTATCGGGCAGGGGTGGAGAGACCCAGTACTTC. Amino acids: CASSLSGRGGETQYF.

The chain combines TRBV19 with TRBJ1-3; TRBD1 matches 8 bases. The CDR3 consists of 17 residues. V lost 5 bases to trimming and J lost 1 base; unmatched junction nucleotides: 10. Looked up from germline, CDR1 is LNHDA and CDR2 is SQIVND (reference sequence). The CDR3 DNA reads as TGTGCCAGTAGTGCCCCGGGACAGGTTCGTTCTGGAAACACCATATATTTT. It yields the protein CASSAPGQVRSGNTIYF.

The genes are TRBV5-5 and TRBJ2-3; D uncertain. Germline values: CDR1 SGHKS, CDR2 YYEKEE (reference sequence). The CDR3 is made up of 13 amino acids. V lost 4 bases and J lost 5, with 11 bases in between. This CDR3 is CASSPPLIDTQYF. DNA of the CDR3: TGTGCCAGCAGCCCACCCCTAATAGATACGCAGTATTTT.

The chain recombines TRBV7-9 with TRBJ2-3, with 7 bases identical to TRBD1. The CDR3 is made up of 14 amino acids. V lost 5 bases, J lost 3 bases, and 5 bases stayed unmatched. Germline CDR1 and CDR2: SEHNR and FQNEAQ (reference sequence). DNA for the CDR3: TGTGCCAGCAGCACCTTGACAGGGACAGATACGCAGTATTTT. Translating gives CASSTLTGTDTQYF.

The V and J genes are TRBV24-1 and TRBJ2-5; possible D gene TRBD1, 5 bases. Trimming cost V 5 bases and J 3 bases, with 18 bases left between them. The CDR3 is 16 amino acids. In germline, CDR1 is KGHDR, CDR2 SFDVKD. CDR3 loop: CATSGGPYDGEETQYF. The CDR3 DNA follows: TGTGCCACCAGTGGGGGCCCTTACGACGGAGAAGAGACCCAGTACTTC.

The table lists this clone with a few counts. This chain links TRBV15 with TRBJ1-2, with 7 bases aligning to TRBD1. Germline values: CDR1 LNHNV, CDR2 YYDKDF (reference sequence). With 0 bases clipped from V and 8 bases from J, the junction kept 6 bases outside the gene matches. The CDR3 totals 14 residues. This CDR3 reads CATSRDRPGGGYTF. CDR3 nucleotide sequence: TGTGCCACCAGCAGAGATCGACCAGGGGGAGGCTACACCTTC.

The CDR3 DNA reads as TGTGCCAGCTCACCGTCGGGGGGAGAGACCCAGTACTTC. Its protein is CASSPSGGETQYF. V and J are TRBV18 and TRBJ2-5, with 7 bases matching TRBD2. Germline V gene lookup returns CDR1 KGHSH and CDR2 LQKENI. The CDR3 spans 13 residues. The J segment lost 4 bases and the V segment lost 3 bases, leaving 2 bases of the junction unmatched.

The sample holds many counts of this clone. J is TRBJ2-2 and V is TRBV19; perhaps TRBD1 as D (6 bases). CDR3 length: 14 residues. Germline CDR1 is LNHDA and CDR2 is SQIVND (reference sequence). V was trimmed by 0 bases and J by 6 bases, leaving 8 bases between them. In DNA form, the CDR3 reads TGTGCCAGTAGTATAGAAACAGGGCCCGGGGAGCTGTTTTTT. Its translation is CASSIETGPGELFF.

The V gene is TRBV6-2 or TRBV6-3, the J gene TRBJ1-2, with D perhaps matching TRBD1 (5 bases). Germline CDR1 is MNHEY and CDR2 is SVGEGT. The CDR3 is 13 amino acids. V shed 5 bases and J shed 2 bases, with 9 bases lying between them. For the CDR3, the DNA is TGTGCCAGCAGTCCCGACAGAAACTATGGCTACACCTTC. Translated, it gives CASSPDRNYGYTF.

The V gene is TRBV11-2, the J gene TRBJ2-3; 8 nucleotides line up with TRBD2. V gave up 1 base and J gave up 2 bases; unmatched junction bases: 5. From germline, CDR1 is SGHAT and CDR2 FQNNGV. CDR3 length: 16 residues. The CDR3 DNA follows: TGTGCCAGCAGCTTAGGGGGGACTAGGGACACAGATACGCAGTATTTT. Protein sequence: CASSLGGTRDTDTQYF.

This clone was picked up one time. In DNA, the CDR3 is TGTGCCAGCAGCTTTCCTGGGACTAGCGGACAATTCGACAATGAGCAGTTCTTC. Its translation is CASSFPGTSGQFDNEQFF. The V gene is TRBV7-2, the J gene TRBJ2-1, with TRBD2 identical over 11 bases. The CDR3 runs to 18 residues. Trimming cost V 3 bases and J 5 bases; bases outside gene matches: 12. Germline CDR1 and CDR2: SGHTA and FQGNSA.

The chain uses TRBV29-1 and TRBJ2-3, with 10 bases matching TRBD1. This CDR3 comprises 14 residues. The V gene's germline CDR1 is SQVTM and CDR2 ANQGSEA. J gave up 1 base and V 6 bases, and 4 bases lay outside the gene matches. The CDR3 here is CSVGQGGGTDTQYF. The CDR3, as DNA: TGCAGCGTAGGACAGGGGGGAGGCACAGATACGCAGTATTTT.

The chain couples TRBV27 to TRBJ1-2; possible D gene TRBD1, 6 bases. The CDR3 has 13 amino acids. CDR1 and CDR2 (germline): MNHEY, SMNVEV (reference sequence). With 5 bases removed from V and 3 bases from J, the gap between germline ends came to 10 bases. CDR3 sequence: CASSPRTDYGYTF. CDR3 nucleotides: TGTGCCAGCAGTCCCCGGACAGACTATGGCTACACCTTC.